This T cell receptor (beta chain) was observed in a study of blood T cell repertoires in COVID-19. Assay used: immunoSEQ multiplex PCR; TCRdb lists only in-frame clones, some missing. The data contain hundreds of thousands of clones, approximately 86% of them singletons. The specimen sequenced was peripheral blood. This receptor was obtained from a man between 65 and 80 years old with acute or convalescent COVID-19.

The CDR3 DNA sequence: TGTGCCAGCAGTGAAGAAGGCGGGAGTTCAACCTACGAGCAGTACTTC. Translation gives CASSEEGGSSTYEQYF. J is TRBJ2-7 and V is TRBV6-1, with 7 bases that match TRBD2. The CDR3 covers 16 residues. The J segment lost 2 bases and the V segment lost 1 base, leaving 8 bases of the junction unmatched. Germline V gene lookup returns CDR1 MNHNS and CDR2 SASEGT.